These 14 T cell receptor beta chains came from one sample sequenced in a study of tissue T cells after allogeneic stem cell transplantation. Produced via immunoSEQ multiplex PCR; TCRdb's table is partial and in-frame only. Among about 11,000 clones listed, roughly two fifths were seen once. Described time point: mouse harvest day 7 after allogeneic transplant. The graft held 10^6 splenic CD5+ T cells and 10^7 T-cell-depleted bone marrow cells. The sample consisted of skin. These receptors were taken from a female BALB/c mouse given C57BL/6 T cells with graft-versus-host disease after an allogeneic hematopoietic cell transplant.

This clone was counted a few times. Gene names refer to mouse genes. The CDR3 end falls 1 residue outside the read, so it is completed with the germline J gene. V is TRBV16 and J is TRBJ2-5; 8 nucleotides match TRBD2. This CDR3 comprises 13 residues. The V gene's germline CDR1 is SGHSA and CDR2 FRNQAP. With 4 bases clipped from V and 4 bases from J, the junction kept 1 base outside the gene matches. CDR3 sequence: CASSWGGEDTQYF. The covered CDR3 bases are TGTGCAAGCAGCTGGGGGGGCGAAGACACCCAGTAC.

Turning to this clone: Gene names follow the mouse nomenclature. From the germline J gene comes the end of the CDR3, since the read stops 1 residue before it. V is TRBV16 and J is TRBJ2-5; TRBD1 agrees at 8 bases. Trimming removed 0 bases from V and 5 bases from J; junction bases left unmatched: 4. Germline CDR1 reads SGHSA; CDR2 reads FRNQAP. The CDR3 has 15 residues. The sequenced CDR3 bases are TGTGCAAGCAGCTTAGACGCAGGGGGCACAGACACCCAGTAC. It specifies CASSLDAGGTDTQY. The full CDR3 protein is CASSLDAGGTDTQYF.

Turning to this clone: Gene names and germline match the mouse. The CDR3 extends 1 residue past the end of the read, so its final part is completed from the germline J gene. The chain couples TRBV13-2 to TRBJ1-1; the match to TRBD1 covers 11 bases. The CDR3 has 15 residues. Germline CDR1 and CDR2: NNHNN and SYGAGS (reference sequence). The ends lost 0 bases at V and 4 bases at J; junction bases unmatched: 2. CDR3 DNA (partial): TGTGCCAGCGGTGATGCGGGACAGGGGGTCACAGAAGTCTTC. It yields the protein CASGDAGQGVTEVF. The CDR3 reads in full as CASGDAGQGVTEVFF.

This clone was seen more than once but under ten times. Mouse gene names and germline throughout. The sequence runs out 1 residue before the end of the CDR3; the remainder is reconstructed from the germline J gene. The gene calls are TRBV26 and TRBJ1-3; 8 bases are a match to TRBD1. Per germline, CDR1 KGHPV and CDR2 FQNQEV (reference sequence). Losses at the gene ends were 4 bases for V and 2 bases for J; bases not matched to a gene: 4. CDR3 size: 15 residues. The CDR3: CASSPQGAPGNTLYF. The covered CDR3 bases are TGTGCCAGCAGTCCTCAGGGGGCGCCTGGAAATACGCTCTAT.

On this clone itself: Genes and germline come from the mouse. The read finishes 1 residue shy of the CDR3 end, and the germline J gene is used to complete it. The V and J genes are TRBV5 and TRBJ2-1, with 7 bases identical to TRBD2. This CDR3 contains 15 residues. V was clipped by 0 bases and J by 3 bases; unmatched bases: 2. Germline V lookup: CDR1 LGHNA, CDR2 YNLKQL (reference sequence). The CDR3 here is CASSQETGSYAEQFF. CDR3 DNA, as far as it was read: TGTGCCAGCAGCCAAGAGACTGGGAGCTATGCTGAGCAGTTC.

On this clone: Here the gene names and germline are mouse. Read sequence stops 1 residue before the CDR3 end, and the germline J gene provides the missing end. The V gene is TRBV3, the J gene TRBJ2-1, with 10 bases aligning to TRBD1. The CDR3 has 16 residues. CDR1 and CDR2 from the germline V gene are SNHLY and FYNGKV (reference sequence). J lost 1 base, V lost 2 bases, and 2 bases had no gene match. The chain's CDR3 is CASSLPGQGNYAEQFF. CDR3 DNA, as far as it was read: TGTGCCAGCAGCTTACCGGGACAGGGGAACTATGCTGAGCAGTTC.

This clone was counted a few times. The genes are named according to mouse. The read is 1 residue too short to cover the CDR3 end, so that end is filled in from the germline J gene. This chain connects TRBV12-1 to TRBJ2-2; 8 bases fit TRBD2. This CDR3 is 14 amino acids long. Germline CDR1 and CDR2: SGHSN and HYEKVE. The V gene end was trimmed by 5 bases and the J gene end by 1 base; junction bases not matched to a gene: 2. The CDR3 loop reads CASCLGGNTGQLYF. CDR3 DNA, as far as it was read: TGTGCCAGCTGTCTGGGGGGAAACACCGGGCAGCTCTAC.

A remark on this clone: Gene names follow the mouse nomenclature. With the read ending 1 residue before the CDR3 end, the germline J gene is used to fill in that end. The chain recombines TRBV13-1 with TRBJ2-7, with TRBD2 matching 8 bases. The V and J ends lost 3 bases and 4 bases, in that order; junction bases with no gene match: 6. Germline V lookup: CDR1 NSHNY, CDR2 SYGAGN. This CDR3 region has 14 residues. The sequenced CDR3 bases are TGTGCCAGCAGTGTTGGGGGGGAGGCGTATGAACAGTAC. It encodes CASSVGGEAYEQY. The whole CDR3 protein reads CASSVGGEAYEQYF.

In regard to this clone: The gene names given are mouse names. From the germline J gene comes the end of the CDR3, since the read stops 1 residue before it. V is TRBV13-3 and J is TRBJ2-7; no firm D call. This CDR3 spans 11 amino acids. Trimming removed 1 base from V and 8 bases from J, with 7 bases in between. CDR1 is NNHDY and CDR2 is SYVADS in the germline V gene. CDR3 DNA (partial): TGTGCCAGCAGTGATCGGCAGAAACAGTAC. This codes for CASSDRQKQY. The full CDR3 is CASSDRQKQYF.

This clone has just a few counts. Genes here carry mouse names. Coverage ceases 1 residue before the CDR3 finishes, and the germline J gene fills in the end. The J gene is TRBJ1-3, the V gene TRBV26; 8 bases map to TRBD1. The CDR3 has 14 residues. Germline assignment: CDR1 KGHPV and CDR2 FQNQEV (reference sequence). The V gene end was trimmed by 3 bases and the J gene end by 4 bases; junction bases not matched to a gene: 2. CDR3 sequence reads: CASSLQGVGNTLYF. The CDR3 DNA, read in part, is TGTGCCAGCAGTCTACAGGGGGTCGGAAATACGCTCTAT.

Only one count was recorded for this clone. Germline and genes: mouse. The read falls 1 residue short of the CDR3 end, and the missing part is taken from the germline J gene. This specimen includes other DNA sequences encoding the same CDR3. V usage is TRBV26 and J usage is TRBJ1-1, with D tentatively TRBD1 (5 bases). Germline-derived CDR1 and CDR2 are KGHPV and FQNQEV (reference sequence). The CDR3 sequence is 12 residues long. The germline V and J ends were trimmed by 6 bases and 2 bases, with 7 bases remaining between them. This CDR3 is CASSQGNTEVFF. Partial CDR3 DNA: TGTGCCAGCAGCCAGGGTAACACAGAAGTCTTC.

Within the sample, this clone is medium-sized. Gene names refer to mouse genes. CDR3 bases read: TGTGCCAGCAGCCAAGAGAACAACGAAAGATTATTT. Its protein is CASSQENNERLF. The entire CDR3 protein is CASSQENNERLFF. The V and J genes are TRBV2 and TRBJ1-4; unclear D gene. The read ends 1 residue before the CDR3 terminus; that terminus is restored from the germline J gene. V was pared by 0 bases and J by 4 bases, with 3 bases between. Germline CDR1 and CDR2: LGHNA and YSYQKL. The CDR3 sequence is 13 residues long.

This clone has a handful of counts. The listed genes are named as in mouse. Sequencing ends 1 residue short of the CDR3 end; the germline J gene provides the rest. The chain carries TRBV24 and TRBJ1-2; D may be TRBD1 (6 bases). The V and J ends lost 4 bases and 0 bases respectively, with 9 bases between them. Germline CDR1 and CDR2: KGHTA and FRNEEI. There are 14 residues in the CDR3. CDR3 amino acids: CASSRQDANSDYTF. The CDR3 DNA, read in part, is TGTGCCAGCAGTCGACAGGATGCAAACTCCGACTACACC.

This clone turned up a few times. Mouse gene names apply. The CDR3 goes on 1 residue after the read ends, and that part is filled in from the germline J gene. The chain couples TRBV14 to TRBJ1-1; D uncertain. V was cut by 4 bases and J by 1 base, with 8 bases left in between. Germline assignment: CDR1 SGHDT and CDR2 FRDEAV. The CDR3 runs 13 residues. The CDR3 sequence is CASSPDKNTEVFF. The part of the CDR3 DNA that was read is TGTGCCAGCAGTCCTGACAAAAACACAGAAGTCTTC.